The T cell receptor (beta chain) described here comes from a study of early T cells in non-severe SARS-CoV-2 infection. From the 5' RACE reads, TCRdb called clonotypes with MiXCR, one entry per CDR3 protein. Of 70,000 to 75,000 distinct CDR3 sequences in the sample, more than 10% were seen once. The CDR3 length is 14 residues. Deletions cut 3 bases from V and 2 bases from J, with 10 bases between. The germline CDR1 and CDR2 sequences are WNHNN and SYGVQD (reference sequence). At least ten counts were recorded for this clonotype. Input material: whole blood. The genes are TRBV10-1 and TRBJ1-1; D not resolved. The receptor was derived from an adult who was a healthcare worker with PCR-confirmed SARS-CoV-2 infection or an uninfected control (not recorded which). The CDR3 region is CASSETALNTEAFF. CDR3 coding DNA: TGCGCCAGCAGTGAAACAGCCCTAAACACTGAAGCTTTCTTT.